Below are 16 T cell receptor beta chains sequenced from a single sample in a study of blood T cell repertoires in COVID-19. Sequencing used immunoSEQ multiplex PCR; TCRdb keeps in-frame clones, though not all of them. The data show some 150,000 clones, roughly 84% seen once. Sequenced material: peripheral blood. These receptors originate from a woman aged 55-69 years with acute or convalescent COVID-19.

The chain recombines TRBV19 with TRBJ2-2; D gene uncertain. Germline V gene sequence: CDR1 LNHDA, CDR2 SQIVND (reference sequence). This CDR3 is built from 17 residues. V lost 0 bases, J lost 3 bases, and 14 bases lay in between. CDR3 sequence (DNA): TGTGCCAGTAGTATAGACGAAATCGCAGGTTACACCGGGGAGCTGTTTTTT. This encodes CASSIDEIAGYTGELFF.

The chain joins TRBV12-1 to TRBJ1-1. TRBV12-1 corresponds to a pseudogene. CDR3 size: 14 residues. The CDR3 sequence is CASRCEPPNTEAFF. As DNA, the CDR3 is TGTGCCAGCAGGTGCGAACCTCCGAACACTGAAGCTTTCTTT.

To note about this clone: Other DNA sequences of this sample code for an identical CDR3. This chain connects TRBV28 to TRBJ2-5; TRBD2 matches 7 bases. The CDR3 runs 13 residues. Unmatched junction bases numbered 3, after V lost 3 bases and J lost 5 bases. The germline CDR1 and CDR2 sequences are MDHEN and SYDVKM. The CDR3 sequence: CASSLGGRETQYF. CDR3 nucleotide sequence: TGTGCCAGCAGTTTGGGAGGGCGGGAGACCCAGTACTTC.

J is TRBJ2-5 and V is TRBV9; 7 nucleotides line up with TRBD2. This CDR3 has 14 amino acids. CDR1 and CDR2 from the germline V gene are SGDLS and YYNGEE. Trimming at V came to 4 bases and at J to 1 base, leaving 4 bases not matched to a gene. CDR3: CASSTGGSQETQYF. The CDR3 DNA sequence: TGTGCCAGCAGCACGGGAGGATCCCAAGAGACCCAGTACTTC. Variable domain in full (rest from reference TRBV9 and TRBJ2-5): DSGVTQTPKHLITATGQRVTLRCSPRSGDLSVYWYQQSLDQGLQFLIQYYNGEERAKGNILERFSAQQFPDLHSELNLSSLELGDSALYFCASSTGGSQETQYFGPGTRLLVL.

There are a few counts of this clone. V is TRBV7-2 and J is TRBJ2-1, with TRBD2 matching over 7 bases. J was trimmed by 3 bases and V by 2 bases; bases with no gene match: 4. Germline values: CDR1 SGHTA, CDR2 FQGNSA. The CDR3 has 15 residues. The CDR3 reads CASSLTAGNYNEQFF. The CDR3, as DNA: TGTGCCAGCAGCTTAACAGCGGGGAACTACAATGAGCAGTTCTTC.

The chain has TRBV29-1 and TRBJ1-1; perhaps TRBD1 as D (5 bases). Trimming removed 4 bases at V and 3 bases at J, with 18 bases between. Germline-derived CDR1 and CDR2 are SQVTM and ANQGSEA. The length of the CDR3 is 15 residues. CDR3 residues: CSVVRTPQADTEAFF. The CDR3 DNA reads TGCAGCGTTGTGAGGACACCGCAGGCGGACACTGAAGCTTTCTTT. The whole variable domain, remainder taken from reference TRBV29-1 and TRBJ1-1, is SAVISQKPSRDICQRGTSLTIQCQVDSQVTMMFWYRQQPGQSLTLIATANQGSEATYESGFVIDKFPISRPNLTFSTLTVSNMSPEDSSIYLCSVVRTPQADTEAFFGQGTRLTVV.

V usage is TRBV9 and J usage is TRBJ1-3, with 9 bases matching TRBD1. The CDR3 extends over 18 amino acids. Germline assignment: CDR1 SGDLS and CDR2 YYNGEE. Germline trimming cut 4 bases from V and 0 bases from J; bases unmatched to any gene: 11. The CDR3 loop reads CASSRGQGLKASGNTIYF. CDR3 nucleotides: TGTGCCAGCAGCCGGGGACAGGGACTCAAGGCCTCTGGAAACACCATATATTTT.

The CDR3 DNA reads as TGTGCCAGCAGCTATTCTACGACGGGACAGGGGAGGCCACCCCTCCACTTT. Protein sequence: CASSYSTTGQGRPPLHF. The chain couples TRBV11-2 to TRBJ1-6, with 10 nucleotides matching TRBD1. This CDR3 comprises 17 residues. From germline, CDR1 is SGHAT and CDR2 FQNNGV. V lost 4 bases to trimming and J lost 11 bases; unmatched junction nucleotides: 14. The complete variable domain, with remaining parts taken from reference TRBV11-2 and TRBJ1-6, reads EAGVAQSPRYKIIEKRQSVAFWCNPISGHATLYWYQQILGQGPKLLIQFQNNGVVDDSQLPKDRFSAERLKGVDSTLKIQPAKLEDSAVYLCASSYSTTGQGRPPLHFGNGTRLTVT.

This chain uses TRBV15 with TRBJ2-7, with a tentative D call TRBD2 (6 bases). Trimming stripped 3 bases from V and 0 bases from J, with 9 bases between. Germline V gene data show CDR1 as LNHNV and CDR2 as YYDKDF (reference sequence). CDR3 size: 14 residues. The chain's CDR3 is CATSSAGSSYEQYF. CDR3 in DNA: TGTGCCACCAGCAGTGCCGGGAGCTCCTACGAGCAGTACTTC.

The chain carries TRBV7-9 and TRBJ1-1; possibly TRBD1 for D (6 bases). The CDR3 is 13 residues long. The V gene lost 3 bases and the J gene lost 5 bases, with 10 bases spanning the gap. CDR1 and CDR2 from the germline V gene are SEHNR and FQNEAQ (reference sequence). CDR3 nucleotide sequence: TGTGCCAGCAGCTTGGGAGGGGGGACTGAAGCTTTCTTT. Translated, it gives CASSLGGGTEAFF.

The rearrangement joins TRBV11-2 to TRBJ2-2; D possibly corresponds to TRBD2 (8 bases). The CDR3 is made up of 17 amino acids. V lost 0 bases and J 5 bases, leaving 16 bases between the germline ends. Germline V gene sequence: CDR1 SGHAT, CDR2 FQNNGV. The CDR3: CASSLELSGTATGELFF. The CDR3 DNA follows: TGTGCCAGCAGCTTAGAACTTAGCGGGACAGCGACCGGGGAGCTGTTTTTT.

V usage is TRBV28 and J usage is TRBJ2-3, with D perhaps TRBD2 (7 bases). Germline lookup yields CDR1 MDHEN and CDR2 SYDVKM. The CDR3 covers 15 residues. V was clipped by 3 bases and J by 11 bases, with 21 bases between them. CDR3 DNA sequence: TGTGCCAGCAGTTTTAAAGGGGGGGGGCCTATGAAGCAGTATTTT. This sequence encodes CASSFKGGGPMKQYF. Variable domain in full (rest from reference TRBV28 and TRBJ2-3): DVKVTQSSRYLVKRTGEKVFLECVQDMDHENMFWYRQDPGLGLRLIYFSYDVKMKEKGDIPEGYSVSREKKERFSLILESASTNQTSMYLCASSFKGGGPMKQYFGPGTRLTVL.

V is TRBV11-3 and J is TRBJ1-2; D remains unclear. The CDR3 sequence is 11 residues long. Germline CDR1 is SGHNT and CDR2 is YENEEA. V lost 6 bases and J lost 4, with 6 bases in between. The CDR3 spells CASSNLYGYTF. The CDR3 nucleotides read TGTGCCAGCAGTAATCTCTATGGCTACACCTTC.

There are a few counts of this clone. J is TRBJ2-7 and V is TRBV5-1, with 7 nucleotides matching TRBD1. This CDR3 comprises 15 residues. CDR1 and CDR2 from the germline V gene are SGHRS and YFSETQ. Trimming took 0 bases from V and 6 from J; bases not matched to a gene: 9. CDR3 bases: TGCGCCAGCAGCTTGGCTTTGGACAGGTCGGTCGAGCAGTACTTC. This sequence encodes CASSLALDRSVEQYF. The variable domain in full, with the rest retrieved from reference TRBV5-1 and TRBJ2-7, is KAGVTQTPRYLIKTRGQQVTLSCSPISGHRSVSWYQQTPGQGLQFLFEYFSETQRNKGNFPGRFSGRQFSNSRSEMNVSTLELGDSALYLCASSLALDRSVEQYFGPGTRLTVT.

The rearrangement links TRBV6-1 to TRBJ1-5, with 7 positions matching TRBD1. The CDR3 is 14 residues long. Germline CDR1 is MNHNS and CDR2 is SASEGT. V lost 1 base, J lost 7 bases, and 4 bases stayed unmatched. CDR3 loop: CASSEGQGRQPQHF. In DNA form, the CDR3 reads TGTGCCAGCAGTGAAGGACAGGGTCGACAGCCCCAGCATTTT.

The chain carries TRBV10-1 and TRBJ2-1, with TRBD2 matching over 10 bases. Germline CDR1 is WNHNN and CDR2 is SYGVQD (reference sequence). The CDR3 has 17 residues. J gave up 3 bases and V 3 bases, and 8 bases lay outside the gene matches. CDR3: CASSDLGTSDNYNEQFF. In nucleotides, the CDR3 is TGCGCCAGCAGTGACCTTGGGACTAGCGATAACTACAATGAGCAGTTCTTC.